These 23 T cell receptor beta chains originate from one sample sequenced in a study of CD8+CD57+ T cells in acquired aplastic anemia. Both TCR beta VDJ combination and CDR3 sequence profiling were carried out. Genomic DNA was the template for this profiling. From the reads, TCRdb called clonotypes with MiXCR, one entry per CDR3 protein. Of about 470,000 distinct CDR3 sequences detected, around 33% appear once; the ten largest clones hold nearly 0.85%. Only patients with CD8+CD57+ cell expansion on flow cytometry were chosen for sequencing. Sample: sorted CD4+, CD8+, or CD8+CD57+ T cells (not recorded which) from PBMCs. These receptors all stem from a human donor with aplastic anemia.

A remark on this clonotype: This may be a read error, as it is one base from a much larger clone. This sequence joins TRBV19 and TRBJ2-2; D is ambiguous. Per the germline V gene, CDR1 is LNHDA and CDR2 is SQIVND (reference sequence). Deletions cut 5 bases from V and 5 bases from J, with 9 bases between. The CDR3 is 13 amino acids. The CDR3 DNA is TGTGCCAGTAGTCCGAAGGAGACCGGGGAGCTGTTTTTT. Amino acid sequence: CASSPKETGELFF.

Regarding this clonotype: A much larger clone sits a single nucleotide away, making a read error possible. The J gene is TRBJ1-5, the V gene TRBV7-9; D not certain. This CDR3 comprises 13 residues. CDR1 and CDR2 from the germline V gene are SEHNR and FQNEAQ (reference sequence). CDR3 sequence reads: CASSFGVNRPQHF. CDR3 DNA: TGTGCCAGCAGCTTTGGAGTCAATCGGCCCCAGCATTTT.

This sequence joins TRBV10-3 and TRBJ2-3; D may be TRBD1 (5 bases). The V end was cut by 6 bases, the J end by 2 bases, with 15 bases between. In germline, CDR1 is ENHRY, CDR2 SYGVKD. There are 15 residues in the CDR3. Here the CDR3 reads CAIRAGPEHTDTQYF. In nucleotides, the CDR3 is TGTGCCATCAGGGCAGGGCCTGAACACACAGATACGCAGTATTTT.

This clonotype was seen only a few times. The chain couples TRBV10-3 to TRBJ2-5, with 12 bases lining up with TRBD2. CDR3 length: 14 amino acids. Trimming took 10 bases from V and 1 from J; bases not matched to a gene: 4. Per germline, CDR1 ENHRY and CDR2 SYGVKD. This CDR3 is CATRTSGTQETQYF. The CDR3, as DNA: TGTGCCACCAGGACTAGCGGGACCCAAGAGACCCAGTACTTC.

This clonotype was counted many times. The chain's CDR3 is CASSPQGYYGYTF. CDR3 sequence (DNA): TGTGCCAGCAGCCCACAGGGATACTATGGCTACACCTTC. The chain carries TRBV7-3 and TRBJ1-2; D perhaps matches TRBD1 (6 bases). Looked up from germline, CDR1 is SGHTA and CDR2 is FQGTGA. This CDR3 has 13 amino acids. Trimming took off 5 bases at V and 3 bases at J, with 10 bases between the two ends.

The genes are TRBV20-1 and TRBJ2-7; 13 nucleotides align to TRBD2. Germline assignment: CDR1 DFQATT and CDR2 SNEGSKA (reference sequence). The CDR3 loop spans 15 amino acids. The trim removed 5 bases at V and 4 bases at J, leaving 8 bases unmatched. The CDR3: CSAGTSGMVGYEQYF. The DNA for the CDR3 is TGCAGTGCTGGGACTAGCGGGATGGTTGGGTACGAGCAGTACTTC.

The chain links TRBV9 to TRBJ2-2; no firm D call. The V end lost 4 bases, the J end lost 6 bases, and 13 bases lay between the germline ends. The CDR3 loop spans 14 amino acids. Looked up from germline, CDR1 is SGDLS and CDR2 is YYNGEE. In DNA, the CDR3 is TGTGCCAGCAGCACCGGGCCCCCTGCCGGGGAGCTGTTTTTT. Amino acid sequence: CASSTGPPAGELFF.

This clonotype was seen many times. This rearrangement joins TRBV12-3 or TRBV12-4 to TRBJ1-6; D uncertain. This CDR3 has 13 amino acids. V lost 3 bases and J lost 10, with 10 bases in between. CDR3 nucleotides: TGTGCCAGCAGTTTGGGGATGAAATCACCCCTCCACTTT. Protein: CASSLGMKSPLHF.

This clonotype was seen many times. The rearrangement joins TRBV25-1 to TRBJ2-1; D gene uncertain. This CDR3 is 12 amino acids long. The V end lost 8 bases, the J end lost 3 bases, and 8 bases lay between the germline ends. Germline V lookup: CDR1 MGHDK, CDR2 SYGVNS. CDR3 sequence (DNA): TGTGCCAGCCGGACGGACTACAATGAGCAGTTCTTC. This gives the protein CASRTDYNEQFF.

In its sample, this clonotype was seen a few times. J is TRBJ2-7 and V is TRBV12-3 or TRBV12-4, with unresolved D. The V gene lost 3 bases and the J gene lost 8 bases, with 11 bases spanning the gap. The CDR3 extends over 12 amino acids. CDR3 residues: CASSFTFGQQYF. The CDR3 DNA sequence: TGTGCCAGCAGTTTCACGTTCGGTCAGCAGTACTTC.

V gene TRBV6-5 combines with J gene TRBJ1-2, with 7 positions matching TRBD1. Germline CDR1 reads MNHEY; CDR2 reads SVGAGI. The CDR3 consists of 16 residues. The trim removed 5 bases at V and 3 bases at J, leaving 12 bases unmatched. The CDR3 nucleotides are TGTGCCAGCAGTACTCGCAACCGAGACAGGGACTATGGCTACACCTTC. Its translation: CASSTRNRDRDYGYTF.

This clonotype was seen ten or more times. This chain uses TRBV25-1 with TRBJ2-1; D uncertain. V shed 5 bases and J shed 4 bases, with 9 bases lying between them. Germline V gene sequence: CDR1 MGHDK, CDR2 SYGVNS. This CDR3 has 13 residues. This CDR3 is CASSKDEYNEQFF. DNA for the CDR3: TGTGCCAGCAGTAAGGACGAGTACAATGAGCAGTTCTTC.

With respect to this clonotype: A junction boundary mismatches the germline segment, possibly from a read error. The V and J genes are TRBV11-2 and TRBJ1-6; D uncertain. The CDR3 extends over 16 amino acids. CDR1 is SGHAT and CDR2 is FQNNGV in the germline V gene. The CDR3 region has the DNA TGTGTCAGCAGCTTAGATCGGCCAGGTCGTAATTCACCCCCCCACTTT. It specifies CVSSLDRPGRNSPPHF. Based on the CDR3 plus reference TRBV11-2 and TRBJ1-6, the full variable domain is EAGVAQSPRYKIIEKRQSVAFWCNPISGHATLYWYQQILGQGPKLLIQFQNNGVVDDSQLPKDRFSAERLKGVDSTLKIQPAKLEDSAVYLCVSSLDRPGRNSPPHFGNGTRLTVT.

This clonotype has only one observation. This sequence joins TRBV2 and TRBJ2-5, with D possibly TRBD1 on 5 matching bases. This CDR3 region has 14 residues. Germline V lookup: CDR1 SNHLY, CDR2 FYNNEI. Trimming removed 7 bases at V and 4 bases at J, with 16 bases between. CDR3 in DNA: TGTGCCAGCATAATCCCTGGGGCCGCAGAGACCCAGTACTTC. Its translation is CASIIPGAAETQYF.

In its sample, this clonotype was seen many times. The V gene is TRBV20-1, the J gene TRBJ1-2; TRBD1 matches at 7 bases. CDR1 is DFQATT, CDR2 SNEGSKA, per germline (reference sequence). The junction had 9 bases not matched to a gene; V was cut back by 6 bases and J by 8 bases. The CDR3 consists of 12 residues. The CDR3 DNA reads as TGCAGTGCGAGACAGGGAAACGGGGGCTACACCTTC. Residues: CSARQGNGGYTF.

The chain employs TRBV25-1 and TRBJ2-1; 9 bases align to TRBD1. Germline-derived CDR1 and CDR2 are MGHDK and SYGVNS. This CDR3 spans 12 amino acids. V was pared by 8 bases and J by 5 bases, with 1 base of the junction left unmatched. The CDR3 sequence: CASRQGDNEQFF. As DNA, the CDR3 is TGTGCCAGCCGACAGGGGGACAATGAGCAGTTCTTC.

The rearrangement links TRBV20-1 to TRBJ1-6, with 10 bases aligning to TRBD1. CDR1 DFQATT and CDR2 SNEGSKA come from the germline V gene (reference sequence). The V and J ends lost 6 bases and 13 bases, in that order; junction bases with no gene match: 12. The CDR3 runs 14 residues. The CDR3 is CSALRDRGLSPLHF. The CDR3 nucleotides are TGCAGTGCCCTCCGGGACAGGGGATTATCGCCCCTCCACTTT.

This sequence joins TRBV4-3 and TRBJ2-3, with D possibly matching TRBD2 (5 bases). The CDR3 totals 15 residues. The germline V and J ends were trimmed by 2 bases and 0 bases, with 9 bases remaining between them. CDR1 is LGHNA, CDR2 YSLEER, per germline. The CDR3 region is CASSQTGVSTDTQYF. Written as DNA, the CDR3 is TGCGCCAGCAGCCAAACCGGGGTTAGCACAGATACGCAGTATTTT.

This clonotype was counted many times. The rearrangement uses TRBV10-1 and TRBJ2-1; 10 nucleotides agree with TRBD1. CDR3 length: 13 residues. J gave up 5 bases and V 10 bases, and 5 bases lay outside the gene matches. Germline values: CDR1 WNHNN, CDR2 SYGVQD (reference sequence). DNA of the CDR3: TGCGCCACGGGGACAGGGGCTGACAATGAGCAGTTCTTC. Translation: CATGTGADNEQFF.

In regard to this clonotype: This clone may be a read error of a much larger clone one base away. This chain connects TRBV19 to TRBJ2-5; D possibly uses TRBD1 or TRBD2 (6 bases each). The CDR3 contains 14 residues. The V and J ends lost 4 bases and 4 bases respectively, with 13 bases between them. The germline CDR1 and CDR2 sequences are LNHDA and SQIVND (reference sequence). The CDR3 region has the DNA TGTGCCAGTAGTACAGGCGGAGGGGGAGAGACCCAGTACTTC. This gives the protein CASSTGGGGETQYF.

The CDR3 spells CASSLGDGAYNEQFF. The CDR3 coding sequence is TGTGCCAGCAGCTTAGGCGACGGAGCCTACAATGAGCAGTTCTTC. The V and J genes are TRBV7-3 and TRBJ2-1; D call uncertain. The CDR3 loop spans 15 amino acids. The germline CDR1 and CDR2 sequences are SGHTA and FQGTGA. The V and J ends lost 2 bases and 2 bases respectively, with 10 bases between them.

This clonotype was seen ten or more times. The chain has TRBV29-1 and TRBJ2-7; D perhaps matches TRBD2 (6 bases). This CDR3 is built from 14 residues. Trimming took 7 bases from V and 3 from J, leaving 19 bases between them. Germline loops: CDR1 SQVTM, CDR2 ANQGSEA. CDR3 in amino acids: CSAGGTSRNYEQYF. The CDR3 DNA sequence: TGCAGCGCCGGTGGAACTAGCCGGAACTACGAGCAGTACTTC.

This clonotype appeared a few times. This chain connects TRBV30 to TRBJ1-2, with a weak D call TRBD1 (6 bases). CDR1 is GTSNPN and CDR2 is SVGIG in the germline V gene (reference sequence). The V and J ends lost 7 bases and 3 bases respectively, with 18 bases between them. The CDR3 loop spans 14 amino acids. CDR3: CAFHPMTGYYGYTF. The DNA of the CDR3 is TGTGCCTTCCACCCCATGACAGGCTACTATGGCTACACCTTC. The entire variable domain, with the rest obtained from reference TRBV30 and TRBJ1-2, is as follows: SQTIHQWPATLVQPVGSPLSLECTVEGTSNPNLYWYRQAAGRGLQLLFYSVGIGQISSEVPQNLSASRPQDRQFILSSKKLLLSDSGFYLCAFHPMTGYYGYTFGSGTRLTVV.